The 22 T cell receptor beta chains presented below share a single source sample, sequenced in a study of blood T cell repertoires in COVID-19. The method was immunoSEQ multiplex PCR; TCRdb's version includes in-frame clones alone and lacks a portion of them. The data contain some 80,000 clones, almost 85% of them singletons. The sample was peripheral blood. These receptors all stem from a human donor in a cohort sampled during active COVID-19.

The chain combines TRBV6-2 or TRBV6-3 with TRBJ1-1; 7 bases are shared with TRBD1. V dropped 5 bases and J dropped 5; count of bases not matched to a gene: 11. CDR3 length: 15 residues. Germline V gene lookup returns CDR1 MNHEY and CDR2 SVGEGT. CDR3 in DNA: TGTGCCAGCAGTACCTATACAGGGGATGGAACTGAAGCTTTCTTT. It yields the protein CASSTYTGDGTEAFF.

The CDR3 region has the DNA TGTGCCAGCAGCGGCGACAGGGGGATGTACGAGCAGTACTTC. Its protein is CASSGDRGMYEQYF. The V and J genes are TRBV5-6 and TRBJ2-7, with 9 nucleotides matching TRBD1. Trimming removed 4 bases from V and 4 bases from J; junction bases left unmatched: 6. Germline lookup yields CDR1 SGHDT and CDR2 YYEEEE. The CDR3 contains 14 residues. Combining the CDR3 with reference TRBV5-6 and TRBJ2-7 gives the whole variable domain DAGVTQSPTHLIKTRGQQVTLRCSPKSGHDTVSWYQQALGQGPQFIFQYYEEEERQRGNFPDRFSGHQFPNYSSELNVNALLLGDSALYLCASSGDRGMYEQYFGPGTRLTVT.

This clone has just a few counts. The chain recombines TRBV5-1 with TRBJ1-1; weak D call: TRBD1 (5 bases). This CDR3 has 14 amino acids. Trimming removed 5 bases at V and 1 base at J, with 12 bases between. Germline values: CDR1 SGHRS, CDR2 YFSETQ. The CDR3 spells CASRAGGGNTEAFF. The CDR3 DNA reads TGCGCCAGCAGGGCGGGCGGGGGGAACACTGAAGCTTTCTTT.

The chain carries TRBV5-1 and TRBJ2-5; 12 bases are shared with TRBD1. There are 16 residues in the CDR3. The V and J ends lost 4 bases and 5 bases, in that order; junction bases with no gene match: 9. Germline CDR1 is SGHRS and CDR2 is YFSETQ. The DNA of the CDR3 is TGCGCCAGCAGCCCAGAAGGGACAGGGGGCGTGGAGACCCAGTACTTC. Translating it yields CASSPEGTGGVETQYF.

V usage is TRBV2 and J usage is TRBJ2-7; 7 bases align to TRBD1. V shed 7 bases and J 6 bases; nucleotides not matched to a gene: 9. CDR3 length equals 13 residues. Looked up from germline, CDR1 is SNHLY and CDR2 is FYNNEI. The CDR3 sequence: CASNPRGFGEQYF. CDR3 nucleotides: TGTGCCAGCAACCCCAGGGGGTTCGGCGAGCAGTACTTC.

This chain joins TRBV4-2 and TRBJ1-2; 9 positions match TRBD1. The germline CDR1 and CDR2 sequences are LGHNA and YNFKEQ. This CDR3 is 18 amino acids long. Trimming at V came to 0 bases and at J to 6 bases, leaving 14 bases not matched to a gene. The CDR3 sequence is CASSQDSVPGQGSDGYTF. The DNA of the CDR3 is TGTGCCAGCAGCCAAGATTCGGTTCCGGGACAGGGAAGCGATGGCTACACCTTC.

The chain carries TRBV20-1 and TRBJ1-1, with no clear D. CDR1 DFQATT and CDR2 SNEGSKA come from the germline V gene (reference sequence). The CDR3 covers 10 residues. V lost 6 bases and J 3 bases, leaving 5 bases between the germline ends. CDR3 residues: CSARYTEAFF. CDR3 coding DNA: TGCAGTGCCCGTTACACTGAAGCTTTCTTT.

This chain joins TRBV15 and TRBJ1-5, with TRBD1 matching over 8 bases. Germline V gene sequence: CDR1 LNHNV, CDR2 YYDKDF (reference sequence). Losses at the gene ends were 2 bases for V and 3 bases for J; bases not matched to a gene: 12. CDR3 size: 18 residues. CDR3 amino acids: CATSRTQGAVIFNQPQHF. CDR3 DNA sequence: TGTGCCACCAGCAGAACCCAGGGGGCTGTTATCTTCAATCAGCCCCAGCATTTT.

The J gene is TRBJ1-2, the V gene TRBV5-8; D unclear. The CDR3 consists of 12 residues. Germline V lookup: CDR1 SGHTS, CDR2 YDEGEE. The germline V and J ends were trimmed by 0 bases and 8 bases, with 8 bases remaining between them. For the CDR3, the DNA is TGTGCCAGCAGCTTGGAACAGTCCGGCTACACCTTC. Amino acid sequence: CASSLEQSGYTF.

The J gene is TRBJ2-1, the V gene TRBV7-9; TRBD2 agrees at 7 bases. Looked up from germline, CDR1 is SEHNR and CDR2 is FQNEAQ (reference sequence). Trimming removed 5 bases from V and 6 bases from J; junction bases left unmatched: 10. The CDR3 extends over 15 amino acids. The CDR3 DNA sequence: TGTGCCAGCAGCCCCACCAGCGGGGTACGCAATGAGCAGTTCTTC. It specifies CASSPTSGVRNEQFF.

The chain is built from TRBV6-1 and TRBJ1-1; 9 bases are shared with TRBD1. Germline V lookup: CDR1 MNHNS, CDR2 SASEGT. V shed 1 base, J shed 2 bases, and the junction held 5 bases outside the gene matches. The CDR3 is 16 residues long. The CDR3 reads CASSEGVGQGNTEAFF. DNA of the CDR3: TGTGCCAGCAGTGAAGGGGTGGGACAGGGTAACACTGAAGCTTTCTTT.

The gene calls are TRBV9 and TRBJ2-7; possibly TRBD1 for D (6 bases). Germline CDR1 SGDLS, CDR2 YYNGEE. V dropped 2 bases and J dropped 4 bases, with 13 bases sitting between them. This CDR3 spans 14 amino acids. The CDR3 is CASSVALGTYEQYF. The CDR3 nucleotides read TGTGCCAGCAGCGTCGCCCTGGGGACATACGAGCAGTACTTC.

A single count supports this clone. The chain recombines TRBV5-1 with TRBJ2-7; 7 nucleotides match TRBD1. The CDR3 is 13 residues long. Germline-derived CDR1 and CDR2 are SGHRS and YFSETQ. V lost 9 bases, J lost 2 bases, and 8 bases stayed unmatched. The CDR3 here is CATGPQGPYEQYF. CDR3 in DNA: TGCGCCACCGGACCACAGGGGCCCTACGAGCAGTACTTC.

This chain links TRBV2 with TRBJ2-5; D possibly corresponds to TRBD2 (5 bases). Per germline, CDR1 SNHLY and CDR2 FYNNEI. CDR3 length: 15 residues. V lost 0 bases, J lost 5 bases, and 13 bases lay in between. The CDR3 region is CASSEAEGISETQYF. The CDR3 DNA follows: TGTGCCAGCAGTGAAGCAGAGGGAATATCGGAGACCCAGTACTTC.

The V and J genes are TRBV9 and TRBJ2-7; TRBD1 matches 11 bases. With V trimmed by 4 bases and J by 7 bases, 10 bases remained unmatched. Germline CDR1 reads SGDLS; CDR2 reads YYNGEE. The CDR3 contains 15 residues. The CDR3: CASSPHGTGGGEQYF. DNA for the CDR3: TGTGCCAGCAGCCCCCACGGGACAGGGGGGGGAGAGCAGTACTTC.

This clone was seen a few times. The chain employs TRBV7-9 and TRBJ2-5; tentatively, D is TRBD2 (7 bases). The CDR3 runs 15 residues. Germline loops: CDR1 SEHNR, CDR2 FQNEAQ (reference sequence). The V gene lost 4 bases and the J gene lost 1 base, with 13 bases spanning the gap. In DNA, the CDR3 is TGTGCCAGCAGCTCTAGGGGGGGTGTCCAAGAGACCCAGTACTTC. Encoded protein: CASSSRGGVQETQYF.

About this clone: Other nucleotide sequences from this sample produce the same CDR3. The rearrangement joins TRBV5-1 to TRBJ2-3; D is unresolved. Germline V gene sequence: CDR1 SGHRS, CDR2 YFSETQ. This CDR3 has 15 amino acids. Trimming took off 0 bases at V and 0 bases at J, with 8 bases between the two ends. CDR3 residues: CASSLDSSSTDTQYF. The DNA of the CDR3 is TGCGCCAGCAGCTTGGACAGCTCCAGCACAGATACGCAGTATTTT.

V is TRBV6-5 and J is TRBJ1-2, with D uncertain. Germline-derived CDR1 and CDR2 are MNHEY and SVGAGI. The CDR3 covers 14 residues. V dropped 0 bases and J dropped 5 bases, with 10 bases sitting between them. This CDR3 is CASSYSAPGYGYTF. Here the CDR3 DNA reads TGTGCCAGCAGTTACTCCGCCCCGGGGTATGGCTACACCTTC.

The chain employs TRBV28 and TRBJ1-2; 9 bases agree with TRBD1. In germline, CDR1 is MDHEN, CDR2 SYDVKM. The length of the CDR3 is 17 residues. V lost 4 bases, J lost 0 bases, and 9 bases stayed unmatched. In DNA form, the CDR3 reads TGTGCCAGCAGTTCTACCGGGACAGGGAATCCTAACTATGGCTACACCTTC. It is translated as CASSSTGTGNPNYGYTF.

The genes are TRBV7-2 and TRBJ2-7; D is unresolved. Trimming stripped 1 base from V and 3 bases from J, with 10 bases between. Germline CDR1 SGHTA, CDR2 FQGNSA. The CDR3 is 14 amino acids. CDR3 in DNA: TGTGCCAGCAGCTTAGGTGGGCTTAGCTACGAGCAGTACTTC. Translated, it gives CASSLGGLSYEQYF. The whole variable domain, filled in from reference TRBV7-2 and TRBJ2-7, reads GAGVSQSPSNKVTEKGKDVELRCDPISGHTALYWYRQSLGQGLEFLIYFQGNSAPDKSGLPSDRFSAERTGGSVSTLTIQRTQQEDSAVYLCASSLGGLSYEQYFGPGTRLTVT.

This sequence joins TRBV5-4 and TRBJ1-6, with 7 bases identical to TRBD1. This CDR3 region has 15 residues. The germline CDR1 and CDR2 sequences are SGHNT and YYREEE (reference sequence). V was pared by 2 bases and J by 7 bases, with 6 bases of the junction left unmatched. CDR3 sequence: CASSLPGQQNSPLHF. The CDR3 region has the DNA TGTGCCAGCAGCTTACCGGGACAGCAAAATTCACCCCTCCACTTT.

This sequence joins TRBV2 and TRBJ2-7, with TRBD1 identical over 7 bases. J gave up 0 bases and V 4 bases, and 3 bases lay outside the gene matches. Germline V gives CDR1 SNHLY, CDR2 FYNNEI. CDR3 length: 14 amino acids. CDR3 DNA sequence: TGTGCCAGCAGTGGGGACAGCGACTCCTACGAGCAGTACTTC. Its translation is CASSGDSDSYEQYF. The full variable domain, rest sourced from reference TRBV2 and TRBJ2-7, is EPEVTQTPSHQVTQMGQEVILRCVPISNHLYFYWYRQILGQKVEFLVSFYNNEISEKSEIFDDQFSVERPDGSNFTLKIRSTKLEDSAMYFCASSGDSDSYEQYFGPGTRLTVT.